This T cell receptor beta chain was observed in a study of cytomegalovirus exposure and HLA in healthy donors (TCRdb year 2017). Background for the entire study: In an earlier analysis of roughly 500 of the donors, 276 Gb of sequence data and 90 million to 120 million unique TCR beta sequences from roughly 190 million T cells were reported. An early release covering about 600 HLA-typed donors comprised about 310 gigabases of sequencing data and some 79 million unique TCR sequences. Typing coverage differed by locus: A, B, C, DRB1 and DQB1 were typed in about 620-630 donors, DQA1 in roughly 500, DPA1 in some 600, and DPB1 in around 490. A later genetic analysis used genome-wide SNP genotypes for about 55% of the 666 donors, treating that subset as a discovery cohort. The study aimed to test whether signatures of past pathogen exposure could be identified by cataloging public T cell receptors. Roughly 5 DR-DQ haplotypes were handled as single units for association and clustering, since linkage in the cohort was strong. Both class I and class II loci were covered by HLA typing, at four-digit resolution. Donor age, sex, ethnicity and CMV serostatus were compiled together with the repertoire data. In addition to the first cohort of 650 to 750 subjects, a separate validation cohort of 120 different subjects was used. Of the 300 to 500 genotyped donors, 75% to 85% were placed in the genetic ancestry cluster associated with self-reported Caucasian donors. Every discovery cohort repertoire had been produced on one sequencing platform. In an earlier analysis of about 590 of the donors, high-throughput TCR beta sequencing was used to judge whether each TCR beta V gene segment behaved as functional or pseudogenic. On average, around 200,000 unique TCR beta nucleotide sequences were sequenced per donor among fewer than 500 genotyped donors of the cohort, with about 17% of those sequences being non-productive. Rather than using new phenotypic data, the later analysis identified candidate immune exposures from TCR beta sequences and from how often those sequences occurred across donors. To study patterns of TCR occurrence, a later analysis re-analyzed previously published TCR beta repertoires from just over 650 donors and added high-resolution HLA genotyping. To predict cytomegalovirus infection status, the study combined high-throughput TCR immunosequencing, statistical association of individual TCRs with disease status, and machine learning. The study used immunosequencing to profile the T cell repertoires of several hundred subjects and linked those repertoires to cytomegalovirus serostatus.

The sample holds a few counts of this clone. What this receptor recognizes is not known. The sample holds no much larger clone one base away, and base qualities are not on file. From cysteine to phenylalanine, the CDR3 is 15 amino acids long. The kept DNA is CDR3 alone, 45 bases in frame from the first base. Looking up the germline V gene (reference sequence) yields CDR1 LNHDA and CDR2 SQIVND. V is pared back by 3 bases and J by 0 bases, with 10 bases lying between the germline termini. Study-level results and caveats: A further reported finding was that TCR beta sequences accurately predicted the HLA-A and HLA-B alleles for most subjects in the first cohort. In a later genetic analysis, fewer N-insertions in productive TCRs were reported among donors in an Asian-associated ancestry cluster than the approximately 710-donor mean. Because some donors lacked HLA typing at each locus, the association tests relied only on the typed subset. A later analysis associated about 17,000 TCR beta sequences with specific HLA alleles at a false discovery rate of 0.05. A later analysis found that TCR association rates varied across HLA loci, with DRB1 alleles showing the most associated TCRs and HLA-C alleles the fewest. Compared with equally common non-associated chains, HLA-associated TCR beta chains in a later analysis were more clonally expanded and had lower generation probabilities. The only immune exposure information available for the cohort was CMV serostatus. Correlated functional status among segregating V segments might reflect linkage disequilibrium, but an unknown experimental factor could not be ruled out. In vitro tests confirmed that a few of the cytomegalovirus-associated TCR beta chains recognize cytomegalovirus antigens. When HLA alleles, especially DR and DQ, strongly co-occurred, TCR associations were difficult to assign to individual alleles. The study listed 170 or so TCR beta chains as associated with cytomegalovirus. Broadly in line with IMGT annotations, most TCR beta V segments showed up in productive rearrangements about 90% or about 30% of the time in an earlier analysis of several hundred of the donors. According to the authors, the approach could potentially be generalized to other disease states and immunological phenotypes. While some public TCRs were present in many individuals, most TCR sequences turned up only very rarely across donors. According to a later analysis, parvovirus B19, influenza, CMV and Epstein-Barr virus appeared linked to several top co-occurrence clusters. V-gene and J-gene trimming of TCR beta chains was associated with a missense DCLRE1C variant in a later genetic analysis, and the association was replicated in an independent cohort. According to a later analysis, most CMV-associated TCR beta chains appeared to be HLA-restricted, and the HLA associations seemed to be driven largely by CMV exposure. Cytomegalovirus status was reported to be diagnosed by the classifier with high specificity and sensitivity in both the original and validation cohorts. The earlier analysis of about 600 of the donors excluded approximately 15 rarely observed V segments, including chromosome 9 orphons, because counts were too low. A cluster of highly shared sequence variants was judged likely to represent a technical artifact of the sequencing pipeline. The presence/absence analyses assumed that sequencing depth was roughly uniform across donors, and that assumption may not be true. This cohort had only TCR beta chains sequenced, and the lack of alpha or paired-chain data limited which features could be detected. Some IMGT-functional V segments, including TRBV6-2 and TRBV6-3, could not be told apart with the 87-base-pair reads, so those segments were excluded.

The cohort was made up of roughly 670 healthy bone marrow donors. At the time of sampling, every cohort member was nominally healthy, though immune exposures that went unrecorded were likely present. The donor was CMV seropositive and was included in the group of 250 to 300 seropositive cohort members. A peripheral blood sample was provided by each donor, and peripheral blood mononuclear cells were used for TCR beta sequencing. The Qiagen DNeasy Blood Extraction Kit was used to extract genomic DNA from the blood cell samples. The library was produced with the immunoSEQ multiplex PCR assay. A mixture of 60 forward primers for TCR Vbeta segments and 13 reverse primers for TCR Jbeta segments was used in the multiplex PCR. The CDR3 region of rearranged TCR beta genes was amplified from genomic DNA by a multiplex PCR assay. Amplified TCR beta libraries were sequenced as 87-base-pair reads on the Illumina HiSeq System. On the authors' methods: In a later analysis, about 80 million unique TCR beta chains were counted across the approximately 670 repertoires, and roughly 11 million of these chains were shared by at least two donors. A nearest-neighbor algorithm error-corrected the raw reads and collapsed the reads into unique sequences, merging closely related sequences to remove PCR and sequencing errors. CDR3 sequences were aligned to IMGT reference sequences to assign V, D and J gene segments. For a sequence to be retained, a match of at least six nucleotides to both a V gene segment and a J gene segment was required. Rearrangements were classified as productive when the CDR3 lacked stop codons and remained in frame with V and J, and all other rearrangements were classified as non-productive. Following IMGT convention, CDR3 was defined as the stretch from the second conserved V-encoded cysteine to the conserved J-encoded phenylalanine. In an earlier analysis of around 600 of the donors, sequences lacking an unambiguous match to a single V gene segment were excluded. In an earlier analysis of some 590 of the donors, V segments were called functional above 56.7% productive rearrangements and were called segregating when the between-donor standard deviation exceeded 5%. A statistical classification framework was built to diagnose cytomegalovirus status from the catalog of TCR beta chain sequences. A later analysis assigned V and J genes by comparing TCR nucleotide sequences with IMGT/GENE-DB human TR gene sequences. Using the TCRdist pipeline, a later analysis assigned CDR3 sequences along with most-parsimonious VDJ recombination scenarios. In a later analysis, each TCR beta chain was defined by its CDR3 amino acid sequence together with its V-gene family, and reads lacking a unique V-gene family were excluded. In a later analysis, nearly 600 highly shared, low-generation-probability nucleotide sequences were removed to address suspected cross-contamination and a sequencing artifact. In a later analysis, a clonal expansion index for each public chain was calculated from normalized within-repertoire ranks of inferred template counts. Generation probabilities in a later analysis came from a VDJ recombination model fitted to out-of-frame rearrangements, and those results were checked against IGoR. Hypergeometric tests were used in a later analysis to score TCR-TCR, TCR-HLA and TCR-CMV co-occurrence, with a repertoire-size bias correction applied to the TCR pairs. False discovery rates were estimated in a later analysis by permuting HLA or CMV assignments 20 times. In a later analysis, co-occurring TCRs were grouped using DBSCAN, and TCRdist sequence similarity was added for clustering within HLA-allele-positive subsets. Co-occurrence clustering excluded repertoires with fewer than 30,000 or more than 120,000 public chains, plus five with anomalous nucleotide sharing. This immuneACCESS table, as held by TCRdb, lists in-frame sequences with V and J called but not all clones. Of the missing ones, under half trace to an unresolved V gene in checked studies; the others have no known cause. The V and J calls and clone size are taken from that table; D and trimming were inferred from the DNA. This sample has about 150,000 clones in its table, and around 82% of those were observed once. Under 8.5% of the sample comes from the top ten.

The source material was PBMCs. This TCR came from a woman aged 50 to 60 in good health and CMV-seropositive. The receptor chain draws on TRBV19 and TRBJ2-3, with no confident D gene call. The DNA sequence is given as TGTGCCAGTAGTATGAATTCAGTCAGCACAGATACGCAGTATTTT. Its amino acids are CASSMNSVSTDTQYF.